This TCR beta chain came from a study of cytomegalovirus exposure and HLA in healthy donors. The PCR was carried out with 60 Vbeta primers and 13 Jbeta primers. Using immunoSEQ multiplex PCR, the repertoire was profiled, and TCRdb retains in-frame clones only, with some absent. The sample includes tens of thousands of clones. The germline gives CDR1 SNHLY, CDR2 FYNNEI. The CDR3 consists of 16 residues. V lost 6 bases to trimming and J lost 7 bases, with 22 bases between them. The source of this sequence is a male donor in good health and CMV-seronegative. The chain joins TRBV2 to TRBJ1-5; D may be TRBD1 (6 bases). The sequencing sample was made of PBMCs. CDR3 sequence: CASRGGGLALWQPQHF. CDR3 sequence (DNA): TGTGCCAGCAGGGGAGGGGGACTCGCCCTATGGCAGCCCCAGCATTTT. The full variable domain, in which reference TRBV2 and TRBJ1-5 provide the parts outside the CDR3, is EPEVTQTPSHQVTQMGQEVILRCVPISNHLYFYWYRQILGQKVEFLVSFYNNEISEKSEIFDDQFSVERPDGSNFTLKIRSTKLEDSAMYFCASRGGGLALWQPQHFGDGTRLSIL.